This TCR beta chain was profiled in a study of cytomegalovirus exposure and HLA in healthy donors listed by TCRdb under 2017. General notes on the study: According to a later analysis, the 100 to 150 validation repertoires were produced on the same platform as the 680 or so repertoires of the first cohort. A separate validation cohort of over 95 different subjects was used in addition to the roughly 670-subject first cohort. High-throughput TCR immunosequencing, statistical association of individual TCRs with disease status, and machine learning were combined to predict cytomegalovirus infection status. The aim of the study was to test whether cataloging public T cell receptors could identify signatures of past pathogen exposure.

Libraries came from the immunoSEQ multiplex PCR assay. Regarding the original processing steps: A statistical classification framework was developed to diagnose cytomegalovirus status using the catalog of TCR beta chain sequences. TCRdb took this table from immuneACCESS and kept in-frame rearrangements with V and J called. Such tables lack part of the clones; where checked against another copy, unresolved V genes explain under half of the gap, and the rest is unexplained. V and J calls plus clone size are reproduced from that table; the DNA served to infer D and trimming. The sample contains 71,000 or so clones, about 95% of them found a single time. The ten largest clones add up to about 0.93% of the sample. On the study overall, not on this receptor specifically: Of the cluster scores, roughly 95% were above 0 in a later analysis, which found that TCRs clustered in the first cohort also tended to co-occur in the 120 validation repertoires. While some public TCRs were present in many individuals, most TCR sequences turned up only very rarely across donors. A later analysis lacked HLA typing for the validation cohort, so it scored co-occurrence in that cohort across all 130 or so repertoires. The classifier was reported to diagnose cytomegalovirus status with high specificity and sensitivity in both the original and validation cohorts. The authors suggested that the approach could potentially be generalized to other disease states and immunological phenotypes. In vitro tests confirmed that three of the cytomegalovirus-associated TCR beta chains recognize cytomegalovirus antigens. The study gave a list of some 150 TCR beta chains associated with cytomegalovirus.

The CDR3, from cysteine to phenylalanine, totals 13 residues. Of the read, only the CDR3 DNA is kept; its 39 bases are in frame from base 1. In the germline V gene, CDR1 corresponds to ENHRY and CDR2 to SYGVKD. V loses 4 bases of germline sequence and J loses 4 bases, and the interval between the two ends is 7 bases. Donors formed part of the validation cohort, which comprised over a hundred subjects and was distinct from the first cohort of some 700 subjects. With regard to this clone: The specificity of this receptor is unknown. No base quality information exists; no much larger clone differs at one position.

The TCR sequence derives from a woman aged 18-29 years in good health and CMV-seronegative. The chain links TRBV10-3 with TRBJ1-4; no D gene can be assigned with confidence. Sequences were obtained from PBMCs. The CDR3 protein sequence reads: CAISAEGNEKLFF. The DNA is TGTGCCATCAGTGCCGAGGGTAATGAAAAACTGTTTTTT.